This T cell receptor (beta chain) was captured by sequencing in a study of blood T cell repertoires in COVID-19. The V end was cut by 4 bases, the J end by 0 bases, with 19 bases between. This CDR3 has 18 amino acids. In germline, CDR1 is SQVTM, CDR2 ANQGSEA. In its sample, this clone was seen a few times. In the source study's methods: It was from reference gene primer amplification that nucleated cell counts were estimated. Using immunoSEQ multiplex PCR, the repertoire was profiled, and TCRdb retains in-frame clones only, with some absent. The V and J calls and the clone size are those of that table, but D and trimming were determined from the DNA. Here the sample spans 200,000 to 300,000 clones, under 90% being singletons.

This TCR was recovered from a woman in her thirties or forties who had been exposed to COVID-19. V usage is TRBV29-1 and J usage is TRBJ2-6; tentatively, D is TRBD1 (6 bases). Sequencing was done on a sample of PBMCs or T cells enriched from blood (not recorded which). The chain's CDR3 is CSVGLPGQGASGANVLTF. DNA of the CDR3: TGCAGCGTTGGTTTACCGGGACAAGGGGCCTCTGGGGCCAACGTCCTGACTTTC.